This is a list of T cell receptor beta chains from one sample in a study of blood T cell repertoires in COVID-19. The table came from immunoSEQ multiplex PCR; TCRdb's copy has only in-frame clones and leaves some out. The sample has approximately 22,000 clones, 65% to 80% seen once. The sample was peripheral blood. These receptors were taken from a human donor in a cohort sampled during active or convalescent COVID-19. The CDR3 runs from the conserved cysteine through the conserved F or W.

J,V,CDR3
TRBJ1-2,TRBV7-2,CASSLALGGASPSYGYTF
TRBJ2-1,TRBV3-1/TRBV3-2,CASSQGLGRGNEQFF
TRBJ2-2,TRBV12-5,CASGLVLGGVEDTGELFF
TRBJ2-2,TRBV28,CASSWQINTGELFF
TRBJ1-5,TRBV6-2/TRBV6-3,CASSPRRGSGQPQHF
TRBJ2-5,TRBV7-9,CASSSPVREETQYF
TRBJ1-2,TRBV29-1,CSVDPDSTNYGYTF
TRBJ1-5,TRBV21-1,CASRPSEGVLDQPQHF
TRBJ2-4,TRBV5-4,CASSPNTGRNIQYF
TRBJ2-6,TRBV28,CASSRAGTGIISANVLTF
TRBJ2-1,TRBV27,CASSLWDSANEQFF
TRBJ1-2,TRBV6-5,CASGRGNYGYTF
TRBJ1-1,TRBV27,CASSLQGARNTEAFF
TRBJ2-1,TRBV6-6,CASSTLQGVAGGLTTVKQFF
TRBJ2-5,TRBV7-9,CASSLVSETQYF
TRBJ1-2,TRBV6-1,CASSEALTGRDGYTF
TRBJ2-5,TRBV2,CASKSRETQYF
TRBJ1-1,TRBV19,CASSIVASPREAFF
TRBJ2-7,TRBV21-1,CAVTGEVYEQYF
TRBJ2-5,TRBV5-6,CASSLRGGAGETQYF
TRBJ1-2,TRBV6-5,CASRTTRDRSGGYTF
TRBJ1-4,TRBV6-5,CASSYSGGTGKLFF
TRBJ1-1,TRBV19,CASIPGGRAGTEAFF
TRBJ1-6,TRBV27,CASSLSRFRQGGTPLHF
TRBJ2-7,TRBV29-1,CSVELRNEQYF
TRBJ1-3,TRBV6-5,CASSYRGSSGNTIYF
TRBJ2-7,TRBV14,CASKDRHNYEQYF
TRBJ2-5,TRBV5-5,CASSLGSSQETQYF
TRBJ1-2,TRBV29-1,CSVEDPGRGGYTF
TRBJ1-4,TRBV19,CASRGGYNNEKLFF
TRBJ2-2,TRBV15,CASNAPPGELFF
TRBJ1-6,TRBV4-1,CASSQDQDSPLHF
TRBJ1-1,TRBV7-2,CASSLPPLQGGTEAFF
TRBJ2-1,TRBV19,CASTPLGASSYNEQFF
TRBJ2-1,TRBV18,CASSPYRGQPYNEQFF
TRBJ1-1,TRBV2,CASYNYTLNTEAFF
TRBJ2-3,TRBV5-1,CASSSTISGGSTDTQYF
TRBJ2-6,TRBV5-1,CASSWTLSSGANVLTF
TRBJ2-7,TRBV6-1,CASSDSRRGNGEQYF
TRBJ1-1,TRBV21-1,CASITGNTEAFF
TRBJ2-3,TRBV9,CASSPPTSRRDTQYF
TRBJ2-3,TRBV3-1/TRBV3-2,CASSQVPGGTQYF
TRBJ2-5,TRBV24-1,CATSSWGGRETQYF
TRBJ1-5,TRBV2,CASSEEVQPQHF
TRBJ1-4,TRBV5-1,CASSPAEGALNEKLFF